Listed below are T cell receptor beta chains from one sample, sequenced in a study of T cells expressing NK-cell markers. TCRdb reprocessed the 5' RACE reads and reports one entry per CDR3 protein, with no DNA. The record lists approximately 420,000 distinct CDR3 sequences, of which the ten most abundant hold about 10%. Sequencing input: blood T cells: a sorted CD56 or NKG2C T cell subset, CD4+ or CD8+ T cells, or bulk PBMC T cells (not recorded which). All receptors come from a woman aged 45-65 years in good health. Each CDR3 is given with its conserved first and last residue.

V gene	J gene	CDR3 protein
TRBV14	TRBJ1-1	CASSQLTVTEAFF
TRBV6-5	TRBJ2-2	CASSYSGRGGELFF
TRBV24-1	TRBJ1-1	CATRGGSGNTEAFF
TRBV12-5	TRBJ2-5	CASGLLRQTQYF
TRBV4-1	TRBJ2-2	CASSPWGRANTGELFF
TRBV28	TRBJ2-7	CASTVPSGSSYEQYF
TRBV10-2	TRBJ2-7	CASSPGGGSYEQYF
TRBV15	TRBJ2-5	CATVRSVGGETQYF
TRBV4-1	TRBJ1-2	CASSPTITANYGYTF
TRBV24-1	TRBJ2-1	CATSEDSEQFF
TRBV6-6	TRBJ1-5	CASSYSIGGSWGGNQPQHF
TRBV4-1	TRBJ2-5	CASSQGYPSGIQETQYF
TRBV29-1	TRBJ2-1	CSVEVREGDGEQFF
TRBV5-5	TRBJ2-7	CASSFGTGVRGEQYF
TRBV12-3/TRBV12-4	TRBJ2-6	CASSLKLAGGSGANVLTF
TRBV10-3	TRBJ2-1	CAISHSGRVDNEQFF
TRBV11-2	TRBJ2-7	CASSTGQTYEQYF
TRBV6-1	TRBJ1-4	CASSEDWGGEKLFF
TRBV6-5	TRBJ2-5	CASQTGDGEETQYF
TRBV19	TRBJ2-2	CASSIAGIGVTGELFF
TRBV29-1	TRBJ2-2	CSVSGSPNTGELFF
TRBV20-1	TRBJ1-2	CSARDSIQERYTF
TRBV3-1	TRBJ2-3	CASSQERWEGRDDFSTDTQYF
TRBV20-1	TRBJ2-1	CSATGDSYNEQFF
TRBV12-3/TRBV12-4	TRBJ1-5	CASSPNPRGSGSNQPQHF
TRBV2	TRBJ2-7	CASDRTGPSYEQYF
TRBV6-5	TRBJ2-3	CASSYGIQSGHTDTQYF
TRBV6-5	TRBJ2-3	CASSYGWQGVTDTQYF
TRBV30	TRBJ2-1	CAWLAGVPYNEQFF
TRBV6-5	TRBJ1-1	CASTSLGVKNTEAFF
TRBV5-1	TRBJ2-2	CASSWISGTGELFF
TRBV12-3/TRBV12-4	TRBJ1-2	CASSLSGTGVGYTF
TRBV12-3/TRBV12-4	TRBJ2-1	CASRHEWGREQFF
TRBV24-1	TRBJ2-1	CATSDHGLAGSPREQFF
TRBV5-5	TRBJ1-5	CASGSTGEQPQHF
TRBV7-9	TRBJ2-1	CASSPLAVLPGNEQFF
TRBV12-3/TRBV12-4	TRBJ2-1	CASSLSEGLNEQFF